These T cell receptor beta chains were read from a single sample in a study of blood T cell repertoires in COVID-19. Data came from immunoSEQ multiplex PCR; TCRdb stores just in-frame clones and leaves some out. The data contain a few hundred thousand clones, around 83% of them singletons. Sequenced: peripheral blood. The source of these receptors is a woman in her forties or fifties with acute or convalescent COVID-19. Each CDR3 is given with its conserved first and last residue. A D gene is named only where the DNA matches it firmly. Clone size is not always given. Where it is, it says once, few, many or a class for expanded clones.

j_call v_call clone_size d_call cdr3_nt cdr3_aa
TRBJ1-2 TRBV27 . TRBD1 TGTGCCAGCAGGATACAGGGGGCTAACTATGGCTACACCTTC CASRIQGANYGYTF
TRBJ1-2 TRBV2 . TRBD1 TGTGCCAGCAGAAATGACAGGGGGTTAGGCTACACCTTC CASRNDRGLGYTF
TRBJ1-6 TRBV9 . . TGTGCCAGCAGCCTCCGGGACACTAATTCACCCCTCCACTTT CASSLRDTNSPLHF
TRBJ1-2 TRBV6-4 . . TGTGCCTACAGGGCGGCCTATGGCTACACCTTC CAYRAAYGYTF
TRBJ1-1 TRBV2 . . TGTGCCAGCAGTGGCGTACCTGAAGCTTTCTTT CASSGVPEAFF
TRBJ2-1 TRBV12-3/TRBV12-4 . . TGTGCCAGCAGTTTAGGCCGGGACAATGAGCAGTTCTTC CASSLGRDNEQFF
TRBJ2-7 TRBV7-2 . . TGTGCCAGCAGCTTAGATAGCTATTCCTACGAGCAGTACTTC CASSLDSYSYEQYF
TRBJ1-2 TRBV30 once . TGTGCCTGGAGGTTGGGAGGGGGATACGCAGGCTACACCTTC CAWRLGGGYAGYTF
TRBJ2-1 TRBV18 . TRBD2 TGTGCCAGCTCAGAGACTGTAGCGGGCAATGAGCAGTTCTTC CASSETVAGNEQFF
TRBJ1-1 TRBV20-1 . TRBD1 TGCAGTGCTAGTCCCGGGACAGGGGGCGGCACTGAAGCTTTCTTT CSASPGTGGGTEAFF
TRBJ2-6 TRBV11-2 few . TGTGCCAGCAGCTTTATGCAGGGAACTGGGGCCAACGTCCTGACTTTC CASSFMQGTGANVLTF
TRBJ1-2 TRBV5-4 . . TGTGCCAGCAGCTTGGGGAGCGGCGGGAGTGGCTACACCTTC CASSLGSGGSGYTF
TRBJ1-5 TRBV12-5 . . TGTGCTAGTGGTTTGGTAGAGGGTGGGAGTCAGCCCCAGCATTTT CASGLVEGGSQPQHF
TRBJ2-7 TRBV5-5 . . TGTGCCAGCAGCTTGAGGCAGGGGATTGAGCAGTACTTC CASSLRQGIEQYF
TRBJ2-1 TRBV5-1 . TRBD2 TGCGCCAGCAGATCAGCGGGAGTAACCTACAATGAGCAGTTCTTC CASRSAGVTYNEQFF
TRBJ1-2 TRBV12-5 . TRBD1 TGTGCTAGTGGTTTCACCCAGCCGGGACAGGGGCCCATTTACAACTATGGCTACACCTTC CASGFTQPGQGPIYNYGYTF
TRBJ2-2 TRBV29-1 . TRBD1 TGCAGCGTTCCAGACAGGGGGCCTACCGGGGAGCTGTTTTTT CSVPDRGPTGELFF
TRBJ2-7 TRBV9 . TRBD2 TGTGCCAGCAGCGCGGGACTACAATTCTACGAGCAGTACTTC CASSAGLQFYEQYF
TRBJ1-5 TRBV6-2/TRBV6-3 once . TGTGCCAGCAGCCCTATATCGGGGTTGAATCAGCCCCAGCATTTT CASSPISGLNQPQHF
TRBJ1-1 TRBV6-5 . . TGTGCCAGCAGTTACGGAGACAGACCGAACACTGAAGCTTTCTTT CASSYGDRPNTEAFF
TRBJ1-1 TRBV2 . . TGTGCCAGCAGTGACAGGGGCCAGGAAGCTTTCTTT CASSDRGQEAFF
TRBJ1-2 TRBV30 once . TGTGCCTGCTCAGGACTGCTCTATGGCTACACCTTC CACSGLLYGYTF
TRBJ2-1 TRBV7-2 once TRBD2 TGTGCCAGCAGCTTAGGCGGGAGTCTGGCCTACAATGAGCAGTTCTTC CASSLGGSLAYNEQFF
TRBJ1-1 TRBV10-1 . TRBD1 TGCGCCAGCAGTGGGGGGACAGGCCTCATGAACACTGAAGCTTTCTTT CASSGGTGLMNTEAFF
TRBJ1-5 TRBV28 . . TGTGCCAGCAGTACTTCCTCCTCGGGGTACCAGCCCCAGCATTTT CASSTSSSGYQPQHF
TRBJ2-1 TRBV9 . . TGTGCCAGCACCAGGGGGAAAGCGGGAGAAAATGAGCAGTTCTTC CASTRGKAGENEQFF
TRBJ1-4 TRBV19 . . TGTGCCAGTAGTATAAGAGCTGTACCGAATGAAAAACTGTTTTTT CASSIRAVPNEKLFF
TRBJ2-3 TRBV9 . TRBD2 TGTGCCAGCAGTAGCGGGGCAGGGGATCTCACAGATACGCAGTATTTT CASSSGAGDLTDTQYF
TRBJ1-2 TRBV6-5 . . TGTGCTGCGGGGTCTAACTATGGCTACACCTTC CAAGSNYGYTF
TRBJ2-1 TRBV6-6 once TRBD2 TGTGCCAGCAGCAGACTCCGCGGGGGAGAGTTCTTC CASSRLRGGEFF
TRBJ1-1 TRBV19 . TRBD1 TGTGCCAGTAGTCCAAACCTGGGACAGGCGAACACTGAAGCTTTCTTT CASSPNLGQANTEAFF
TRBJ1-1 TRBV30 . . TGTGCCTCCGCTAAGAACACTGAAGCTTTCTTT CASAKNTEAFF
TRBJ1-1 TRBV30 . . TGTGCCTGGAGTGTACTACCCAATACGGGGGGCAACACTGAAGCTTTCTTT CAWSVLPNTGGNTEAFF
TRBJ2-3 TRBV20-1 . . TGCAGTGCAGAGCATTCAGATACGCAGTATTTT CSAEHSDTQYF
TRBJ1-3 TRBV7-2 . . TGTGCCAGCAGCGAAAACAGTGGCAGCACCATATATTTT CASSENSGSTIYF